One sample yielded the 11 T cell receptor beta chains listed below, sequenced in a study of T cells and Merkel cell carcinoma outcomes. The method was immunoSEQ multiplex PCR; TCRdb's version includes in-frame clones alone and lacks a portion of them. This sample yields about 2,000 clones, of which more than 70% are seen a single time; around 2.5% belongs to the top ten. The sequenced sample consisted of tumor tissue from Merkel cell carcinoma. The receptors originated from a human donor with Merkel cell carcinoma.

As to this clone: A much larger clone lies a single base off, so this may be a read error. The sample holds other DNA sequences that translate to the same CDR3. The CDR3 region has the DNA TGTGCCAGCAGCATACCGGGACTAGCGAGGTCTGGGGCCAACGTTCTGACTTTC. The encoded protein is CASSIPGLARSGANVLTF. The chain uses TRBV7-9 and TRBJ2-6, with 10 positions matching TRBD2. Germline CDR1 is SEHNR and CDR2 is FQNEAQ (reference sequence). The CDR3 runs 18 residues.

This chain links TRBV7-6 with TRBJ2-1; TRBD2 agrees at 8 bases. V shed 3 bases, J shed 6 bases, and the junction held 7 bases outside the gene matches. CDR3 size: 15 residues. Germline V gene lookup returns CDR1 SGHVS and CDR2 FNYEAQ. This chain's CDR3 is CASSFSAGVGNEQFF. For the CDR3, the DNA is TGTGCCAGCAGCTTTTCAGCGGGAGTCGGCAATGAGCAGTTCTTC.

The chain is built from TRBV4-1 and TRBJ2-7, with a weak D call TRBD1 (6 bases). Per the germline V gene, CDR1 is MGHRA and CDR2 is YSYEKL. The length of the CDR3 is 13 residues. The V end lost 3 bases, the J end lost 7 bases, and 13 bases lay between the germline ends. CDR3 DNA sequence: TGCGCCAGCAGCCAGGACAGAGCTCTAGAGCAGTACTTC. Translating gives CASSQDRALEQYF.

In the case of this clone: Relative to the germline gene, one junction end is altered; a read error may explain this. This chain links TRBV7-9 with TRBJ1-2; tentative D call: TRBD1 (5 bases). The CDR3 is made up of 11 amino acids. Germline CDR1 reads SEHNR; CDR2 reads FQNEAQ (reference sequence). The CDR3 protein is CASSSIREKNF. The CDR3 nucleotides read TGTGCCAGCAGCTCCATCAGGGAAAAGAACTTC.

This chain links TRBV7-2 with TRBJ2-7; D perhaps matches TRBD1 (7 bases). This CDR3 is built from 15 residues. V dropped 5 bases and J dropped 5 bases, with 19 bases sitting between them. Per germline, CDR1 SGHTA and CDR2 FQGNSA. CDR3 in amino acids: CASSPGGTARDEQYF. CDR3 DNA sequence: TGTGCCAGCAGCCCAGGGGGGACAGCCCGCGACGAGCAGTACTTC. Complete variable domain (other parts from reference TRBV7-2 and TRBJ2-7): GAGVSQSPSNKVTEKGKDVELRCDPISGHTALYWYRQSLGQGLEFLIYFQGNSAPDKSGLPSDRFSAERTGGSVSTLTIQRTQQEDSAVYLCASSPGGTARDEQYFGPGTRLTVT.

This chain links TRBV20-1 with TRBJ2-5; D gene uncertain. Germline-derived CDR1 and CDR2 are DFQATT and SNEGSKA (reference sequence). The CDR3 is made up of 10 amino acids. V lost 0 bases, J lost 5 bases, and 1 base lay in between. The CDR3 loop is CSAREETQYF. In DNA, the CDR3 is TGCAGTGCTAGAGAGGAGACCCAGTACTTC.

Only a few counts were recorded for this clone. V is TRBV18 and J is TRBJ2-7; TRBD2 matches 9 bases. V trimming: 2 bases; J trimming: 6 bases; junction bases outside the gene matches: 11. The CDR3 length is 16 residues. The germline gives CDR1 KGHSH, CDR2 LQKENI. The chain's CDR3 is CASSPSPAGGRIEQYF. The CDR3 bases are TGTGCCAGCTCACCATCTCCAGCGGGGGGAAGGATCGAGCAGTACTTC.

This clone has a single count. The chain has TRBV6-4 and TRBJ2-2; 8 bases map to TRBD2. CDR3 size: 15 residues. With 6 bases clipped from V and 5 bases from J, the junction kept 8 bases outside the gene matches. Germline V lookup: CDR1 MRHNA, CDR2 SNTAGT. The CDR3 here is CASSPGLGMTGELFF. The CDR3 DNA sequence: TGTGCCAGCAGCCCGGGACTAGGGATGACCGGGGAGCTGTTTTTT.

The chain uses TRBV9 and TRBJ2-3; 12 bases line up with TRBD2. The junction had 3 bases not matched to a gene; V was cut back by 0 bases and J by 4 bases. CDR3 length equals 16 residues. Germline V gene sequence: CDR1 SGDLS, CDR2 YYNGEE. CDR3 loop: CASSVASGGVADTQYF. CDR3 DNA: TGTGCCAGCAGCGTAGCTAGCGGGGGGGTGGCAGATACGCAGTATTTT.

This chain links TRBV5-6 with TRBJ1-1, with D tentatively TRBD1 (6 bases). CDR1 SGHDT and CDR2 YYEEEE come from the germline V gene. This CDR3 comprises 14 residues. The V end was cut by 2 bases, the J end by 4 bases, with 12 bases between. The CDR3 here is CASSFSEQGTEAFF. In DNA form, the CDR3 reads TGTGCCAGCAGCTTTTCTGAACAGGGCACTGAAGCTTTCTTT.

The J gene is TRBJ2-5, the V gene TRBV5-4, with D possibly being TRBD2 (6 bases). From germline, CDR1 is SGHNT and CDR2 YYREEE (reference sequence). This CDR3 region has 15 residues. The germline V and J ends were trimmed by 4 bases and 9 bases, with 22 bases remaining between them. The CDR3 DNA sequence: TGTGCCAGCAGCCGGGGAGGCGCCCAGGGTGTGGCCCAGTACTTC. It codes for CASSRGGAQGVAQYF.